This is a list of T cell receptor beta chains from one sample in a study of blood T cell repertoires in COVID-19. Generated by immunoSEQ multiplex PCR, the TCRdb table keeps only in-frame clones and is missing some. The sample yields roughly 260,000 clones, approximately 90% seen once. The source material was peripheral blood. Source of these receptors: a woman aged 40-49 years with acute or convalescent COVID-19. The CDR3 runs from the conserved cysteine through the conserved F or W. Clone size appears in some rows only: once, few, many, or a class for an expanded clone.

>TRBV2|NA|TRBJ1-2
CASSERTRRSSLEESRGYTF
>TRBV5-6|NA|TRBJ1-6
CASRVDRGTHNSPLHF
>TRBV18|NA|TRBJ1-5
CASSSGEGRNQPQHF
>TRBV5-1|once|TRBJ1-4
CASSQGTGSRSATNEKLFF
>TRBV5-1|once|TRBJ2-1
CASSRVSGDNEQFF
>TRBV21-1|NA|TRBJ1-6
CASSKSWTGDSYNSPLHF
>TRBV5-4|NA|TRBJ2-5
CASSSKSGGETQYF
>TRBV24-1|NA|TRBJ2-5
CATSSSLGGVETQYF
>TRBV18|NA|TRBJ2-1
CASSPPATGGLNEQFF
>TRBV19|NA|TRBJ2-2
CASSIESFNSGGAVGELFF
>TRBV4-2|NA|TRBJ1-3
CASSPDRGGGNTIYF
>TRBV2|NA|TRBJ1-2
CASSLGGQSSTF
>TRBV5-1|few|TRBJ1-6
CASSLGATENSPLHF
>TRBV2|NA|TRBJ2-1
CASTGGTGQNNEQFF
>TRBV5-6|NA|TRBJ1-3
CASSLVGEGFGNTIYF
>TRBV18|NA|TRBJ1-2
CASSPGTGINYGYTF
>TRBV11-2|NA|TRBJ1-1
CASSSIFGYTEAFF
>TRBV2|NA|TRBJ1-1
CASRLRGSTEAFF
>TRBV2|NA|TRBJ2-1
CARVGAGGHNNEQFF
>TRBV9|NA|TRBJ2-1
CASSVPSGAYNEQFF
>TRBV18|NA|TRBJ1-1
CASSPEQDTEAFF
>TRBV9|NA|TRBJ1-2
CASSDPTEYGYTF
>TRBV19|NA|TRBJ2-6
CASRAGSGANVLTF
>TRBV12-3/TRBV12-4|NA|TRBJ1-2
CASSSTRKSGYTF
>TRBV19|NA|TRBJ1-5
CASISTGVAGNQPQHF
>TRBV3-1/TRBV3-2|NA|TRBJ1-3
CASTRVGGNTIYF
>TRBV7-2|NA|TRBJ2-1
CASSLTSALEQFF
>TRBV5-4|NA|TRBJ2-5
CASSLPQGGETQYF
>TRBV24-1|NA|TRBJ1-6
CATGKGATYNSPLHF
>TRBV7-6|NA|TRBJ1-6
CASSSSLRTGGNSPLHF
>TRBV6-5|once|TRBJ1-1
CASIKGADTEAFF
>TRBV3-1/TRBV3-2|NA|TRBJ1-1
CASSQGTLKTEAFF
>TRBV12-3/TRBV12-4|NA|TRBJ1-3
CASSLVPEGTIYF
>TRBV10-3|NA|TRBJ1-2
CAITGDTKANYGYTF
>TRBV7-8|once|TRBJ1-1
CASSPGGTEAFF
>TRBV7-2|NA|TRBJ1-2
CASSLEGQGAYGYTF
>TRBV7-2|NA|TRBJ1-2
CASSLVLVNYGYTF
>TRBV13|once|TRBJ2-2
CASSLEGAGELFF
>TRBV6-5|NA|TRBJ1-4
CASREQDSFNEKLFF
>TRBV29-1|NA|TRBJ1-2
CSVEPGQGNYGYTF
>TRBV6-5|NA|TRBJ1-1
CASRYQGDGTEAFF
>TRBV11-2|once|TRBJ2-5
CASSSRLETQYF
>TRBV19|NA|TRBJ1-4
CASSAPGQGSNEKLFF
>TRBV2|few|TRBJ1-5
CASSERGGSNQPQHF
>TRBV2|NA|TRBJ2-5
CASSEGQGRWETQYF
>TRBV29-1|NA|TRBJ2-3
CSVGTGARDTQYF
>TRBV29-1|once|TRBJ1-1
CSVLTPGRSTEAFF
>TRBV19|NA|TRBJ2-2
CASSNLAQQHTGELFF
>TRBV10-3|NA|TRBJ2-3
CASSGGSTDTQYF